This passage covers 28 T cell receptor beta chains from one sample sequenced in a study of cytomegalovirus exposure and HLA in healthy donors (dated by TCRdb to about 2017). Libraries were prepared through the immunoSEQ multiplex PCR assay. For the multiplex PCR, a mixture combining 60 forward primers for TCR Vbeta segments and 13 reverse primers for TCR Jbeta segments was used. Imported from immuneACCESS, the table was reduced by TCRdb to in-frame sequences with V and J called. These copies leave out some clones; in studies compared against another copy, an unresolved V gene accounts for under half, and the cause of the remainder is not known. This sample holds roughly 200,000 clones; about 9% were observed only once. The top ten constitute roughly 1.3% of the sample. Sequencing was carried out using PBMCs. The receptors come from a woman in her 30s in good health and CMV-seropositive.

This clone has at least ten counts. The V call is TRBV2, the J call TRBJ2-3, with 9 bases matching TRBD2. Germline CDR1 is SNHLY and CDR2 is FYNNEI. Trimming removed 6 bases from V and 9 bases from J; junction bases left unmatched: 4. The CDR3 spans 12 residues. Here the CDR3 reads CASRTSGTTQYF. CDR3 in DNA: TGTGCCAGCAGGACTAGCGGTACGACGCAGTATTTT.

This clone was seen a few times. The V and J genes are TRBV28 and TRBJ1-1; 8 positions agree with TRBD1. CDR1 is MDHEN and CDR2 is SYDVKM in the germline V gene. CDR3 length: 15 residues. The V segment lost 4 bases and the J segment 1 base; nucleotides outside the gene matches: 5. CDR3 coding DNA: TGTGCCAGCAGTTCCCCCGGGACAGGGAACACTGAAGCTTTCTTT. Translation gives CASSSPGTGNTEAFF.

V is TRBV13 and J is TRBJ2-3; 10 nucleotides agree with TRBD2. V gave up 2 bases and J gave up 8 bases; unmatched junction bases: 4. The CDR3 is 14 residues long. Germline V CDR1 and CDR2: PRHDT, FYEKMQ (reference sequence). As DNA, the CDR3 is TGTGCCAGCAGCTTATTTAGCGGGAGGCCTACGCAGTATTTT. Its translation is CASSLFSGRPTQYF.

The genes are TRBV6-7 and TRBJ2-5; 7 bases agree with TRBD2. TRBV6-7 is placed among ORFs of uncertain function. This CDR3 is 16 amino acids long. V lost 5 bases to trimming and J lost 1 base; unmatched junction nucleotides: 10. The CDR3 DNA sequence: TGTGCCAGCAGTGTTACCGGCGGGAGCATCCAAGAGACCCAGTACTTC. Protein sequence: CASSVTGGSIQETQYF.

The chain employs TRBV4-2 and TRBJ2-1; no clear D gene. The germline gives CDR1 LGHNA, CDR2 YNFKEQ. Trimming removed 2 bases from V and 0 bases from J, with 11 bases in between. This CDR3 has 16 amino acids. The CDR3, as DNA: TGTGCCAGCAGCCAACCAGACAAAAGCTCCTACAATGAGCAGTTCTTC. Translating it yields CASSQPDKSSYNEQFF.

The table lists this clone with a few counts. CDR3 sequence reads: CASSIAVRDREVNPEAFF. In DNA form, the CDR3 reads TGTGCCAGTAGTATAGCCGTCCGGGACAGGGAAGTTAACCCTGAAGCTTTCTTT. This chain links TRBV19 with TRBJ1-1; the match to TRBD1 covers 9 bases. CDR1 and CDR2 from the germline V gene are LNHDA and SQIVND (reference sequence). This CDR3 spans 18 amino acids. V lost 1 base to trimming and J lost 6 bases; unmatched junction nucleotides: 15.

The V gene is TRBV2, the J gene TRBJ1-1; 8 bases map to TRBD1. V shed 3 bases and J 11 bases; nucleotides not matched to a gene: 8. This CDR3 has 13 amino acids. Germline V lookup: CDR1 SNHLY, CDR2 FYNNEI. In DNA form, the CDR3 reads TGTGCCAGCAGTGACAGGGGGCGAGGGGGTGCTTTCTTT. Translation: CASSDRGRGGAFF.

This clone was detected only a few times. The chain links TRBV30 to TRBJ1-1, with unresolved D. Germline V lookup: CDR1 GTSNPN, CDR2 SVGIG (reference sequence). V was trimmed by 7 bases and J by 1 base, leaving 7 bases between them. This CDR3 spans 11 amino acids. The CDR3 DNA sequence: TGTGCCTTAAGCGGGAACACTGAAGCTTTCTTT. This codes for CALSGNTEAFF.

This clone occurred a few times. This CDR3 is CASSFKGDIQYF. CDR3 bases: TGCGCCAGCAGCTTTAAAGGGGACATTCAGTACTTC. The chain couples TRBV5-1 to TRBJ2-4, with D tentatively TRBD1 (5 bases). Germline CDR1 SGHRS, CDR2 YFSETQ. The V end was cut by 2 bases, the J end by 8 bases, with 8 bases between. The CDR3 has 12 amino acids.

This clone was observed a handful of times. The rearrangement uses TRBV30 and TRBJ1-5; a weak D match, TRBD1 (5 bases). Looked up from germline, CDR1 is GTSNPN and CDR2 is SVGIG (reference sequence). V was pared by 0 bases and J by 3 bases, with 9 bases between. This CDR3 comprises 14 residues. The CDR3 DNA reads as TGTGCCTGGAGTGTAGGGGCTTTCAATCAGCCCCAGCATTTT. It yields the protein CAWSVGAFNQPQHF.

The chain couples TRBV6-5 to TRBJ1-2; 8 bases agree with TRBD1. With 0 bases clipped from V and 8 bases from J, the junction kept 8 bases outside the gene matches. Germline values: CDR1 MNHEY, CDR2 SVGAGI. The CDR3 loop spans 15 amino acids. The CDR3, as DNA: TGTGCCAGCAGTTACTCGAGGACAGGGACGGGGGGCTACACCTTC. It encodes CASSYSRTGTGGYTF.

This clone has a handful of counts. The chain recombines TRBV4-2 with TRBJ1-2; TRBD1 aligns across 10 bases. Germline values: CDR1 LGHNA, CDR2 YNFKEQ. Trimming cost V 0 bases and J 5 bases; bases outside gene matches: 3. CDR3 length: 15 residues. For the CDR3, the DNA is TGTGCCAGCAGCCAAGATCCGGGACAGGGGTATGGCTACACCTTC. Its translation is CASSQDPGQGYGYTF.

This clone occurred a few times. The V call is TRBV11-1, the J call TRBJ1-1; possibly TRBD1 for D (6 bases). Germline V gene lookup returns CDR1 SGHAT and CDR2 FQDESV (reference sequence). CDR3 length equals 19 residues. Trimming left V 0 bases short and J 10 bases short, with 30 bases between. The CDR3 is CASSLARTEPKPKTLGAFF. The CDR3 bases are TGTGCCAGCAGCTTAGCGAGGACAGAACCCAAGCCTAAAACACTGGGAGCTTTCTTT.

The V call is TRBV10-3, the J call TRBJ2-6; D gene uncertain. Between the trimmed V and J ends, which lost 10 bases and 4 bases, there was a span of 8 bases. Germline V gives CDR1 ENHRY, CDR2 SYGVKD. The CDR3 runs 12 residues. In nucleotides, the CDR3 is TGTGCCACCTCCTCCGGGGCCAACGTCCTGACTTTC. Residues: CATSSGANVLTF.

The chain couples TRBV18 to TRBJ2-1; 7 bases agree with TRBD2. CDR1 is KGHSH, CDR2 LQKENI, per germline. The CDR3 has 15 residues. The ends lost 2 bases at V and 0 bases at J; junction bases unmatched: 1. The CDR3 spells CASSPSGNSYNEQFF. The DNA of the CDR3 is TGTGCCAGCTCACCAAGCGGGAACTCCTACAATGAGCAGTTCTTC.

This clone was found a few times. The chain combines TRBV15 with TRBJ2-3; TRBD2 agrees at 10 bases. There are 17 residues in the CDR3. Germline values: CDR1 LNHNV, CDR2 YYDKDF (reference sequence). With V trimmed by 6 bases and J by 2 bases, 11 bases remained unmatched. The CDR3 loop is CATSAGTSVPFTDTQYF. DNA of the CDR3: TGTGCCACCAGTGCCGGGACTAGCGTACCATTCACAGATACGCAGTATTTT.

The chain uses TRBV9 and TRBJ2-7; D might be TRBD2 (6 bases). From germline, CDR1 is SGDLS and CDR2 YYNGEE. Trimming left V 4 bases short and J 1 base short, with 15 bases between. The CDR3 extends over 15 amino acids. CDR3 nucleotide sequence: TGTGCCAGCAGCCCGGGGAGGCTTGCATCCTACGAGCAGTACTTC. This translates into CASSPGRLASYEQYF.

The chain carries TRBV15 and TRBJ2-7; D may be TRBD2 (5 bases). V was pared by 8 bases and J by 1 base, with 12 bases between. Germline CDR1 is LNHNV and CDR2 is YYDKDF (reference sequence). This CDR3 has 13 residues. CDR3 DNA: TGTGCCACCGGAGGCGGGCCATCCTACGAGCAGTACTTC. Translating gives CATGGGPSYEQYF.

This clone was counted only a few times. The chain is built from TRBV10-1 and TRBJ2-1; 9 bases fit TRBD2. Germline lookup yields CDR1 WNHNN and CDR2 SYGVQD (reference sequence). The length of the CDR3 is 16 residues. J lost 2 bases, V lost 3 bases, and 5 bases had no gene match. Here the CDR3 reads CASSDPTSGPYNEQFF. The CDR3, as DNA: TGCGCCAGCAGTGACCCTACTAGCGGGCCCTACAATGAGCAGTTCTTC.

This clone appeared a few times. The V gene is TRBV14, the J gene TRBJ1-2, with 8 positions matching TRBD1. The germline gives CDR1 SGHDN, CDR2 FVKESK. CDR3 length: 15 residues. Trimming cost V 1 base and J 7 bases; bases outside gene matches: 8. The CDR3 is CASSQVQGVIPGYTF. In DNA, the CDR3 is TGTGCCAGCAGCCAAGTACAGGGGGTTATTCCTGGCTACACCTTC.

The table lists this clone with a few counts. The J gene is TRBJ1-4, the V gene TRBV2; possible D gene TRBD1, 6 bases. CDR1 is SNHLY and CDR2 is FYNNEI in the germline V gene. The CDR3 spans 14 residues. V dropped 7 bases and J dropped 4 bases, with 13 bases sitting between them. The CDR3 bases are TGTGCCAGCACCCGGGACAAATATAATGAAAAACTGTTTTTT. Translation: CASTRDKYNEKLFF.

The chain links TRBV5-1 to TRBJ2-2; 7 bases line up with TRBD1. Looked up from germline, CDR1 is SGHRS and CDR2 is YFSETQ. After removal of 1 base from V and 0 bases from J, the junction contained 6 bases not matched to a gene. The CDR3 loop spans 17 amino acids. The CDR3 nucleotides are TGCGCCAGCAGCTTGCATGGCCAGGGGGCGAACACCGGGGAGCTGTTTTTT. It yields the protein CASSLHGQGANTGELFF.

This clone was observed once. The chain uses TRBV9 and TRBJ2-7; 7 positions agree with TRBD1. Per germline, CDR1 SGDLS and CDR2 YYNGEE. The CDR3 sequence is 14 residues long. Trimming took 2 bases from V and 0 from J; bases not matched to a gene: 2. This chain's CDR3 is CASSVRDSSYEQYF. The CDR3 bases are TGTGCCAGCAGCGTCCGGGACAGCTCCTACGAGCAGTACTTC.

This clone was observed a handful of times. The chain employs TRBV18 and TRBJ2-3, with TRBD2 matching 10 bases. CDR1 KGHSH and CDR2 LQKENI come from the germline V gene. V gave up 2 bases and J gave up 2 bases; unmatched junction bases: 7. The CDR3 runs to 17 residues. For the CDR3, the DNA is TGTGCCAGCTCACCATCCCGGACTAGCGGATACACAGATACGCAGTATTTT. Its translation is CASSPSRTSGYTDTQYF.

V gene TRBV7-9 combines with J gene TRBJ1-2, with D possibly being TRBD1 (5 bases). The length of the CDR3 is 14 residues. The germline V gene encodes CDR1 SEHNR and CDR2 FQNEAQ (reference sequence). V was pared by 7 bases and J by 6 bases, with 18 bases between. This chain's CDR3 is CASIKIIGVHGYTF. The CDR3 DNA reads as TGTGCCAGCATCAAGATTATAGGGGTCCATGGCTACACCTTC.

This clone was seen a handful of times. Written as DNA, the CDR3 is TGCGCCAGCAGTCATTCGAAGGCGGGCTTAACCTACGAGCAGTACTTC. Encoded protein: CASSHSKAGLTYEQYF. V gene TRBV23-1 combines with J gene TRBJ2-7, with D possibly being TRBD2 (5 bases). TRBV23-1 is an open reading frame whose function is uncertain. CDR3 length: 16 residues. The germline V and J ends were trimmed by 3 bases and 2 bases, with 17 bases remaining between them.

The chain has TRBV5-1 and TRBJ2-3; TRBD2 matches at 9 bases. The V segment lost 4 bases and the J segment 3 bases; nucleotides outside the gene matches: 12. The CDR3 totals 17 residues. Germline V gene lookup returns CDR1 SGHRS and CDR2 YFSETQ. The CDR3 loop reads CASSPPNAGGPTDTQYF. The DNA of the CDR3 is TGCGCCAGCAGCCCCCCGAACGCGGGAGGGCCGACAGATACGCAGTATTTT.

This clone turned up a few times. CDR3 sequence reads: CASSLGSGGDYEQYF. As DNA, the CDR3 is TGTGCCAGCAGCTTGGGTAGCGGGGGGGACTACGAGCAGTACTTC. The V gene is TRBV5-4, the J gene TRBJ2-7; 11 nucleotides agree with TRBD2. The germline gives CDR1 SGHNT, CDR2 YYREEE (reference sequence). V trimming: 0 bases; J trimming: 3 bases; junction bases outside the gene matches: 2. CDR3 length equals 15 residues.